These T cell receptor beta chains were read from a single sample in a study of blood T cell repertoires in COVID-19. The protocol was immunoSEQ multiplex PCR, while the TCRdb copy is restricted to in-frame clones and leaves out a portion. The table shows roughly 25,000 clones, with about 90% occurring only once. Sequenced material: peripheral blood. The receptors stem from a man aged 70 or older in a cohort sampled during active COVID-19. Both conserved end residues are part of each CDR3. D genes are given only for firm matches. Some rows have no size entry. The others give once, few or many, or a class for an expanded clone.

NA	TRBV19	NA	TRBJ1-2	CASTWGRYGYTF	TGTGCCAGTACGTGGGGCCGCTATGGCTACACCTTC
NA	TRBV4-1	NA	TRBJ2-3	CASSQARGAGTDTQYF	TGCGCCAGCAGCCAGGCTCGGGGGGCCGGCACAGATACGCAGTATTTT
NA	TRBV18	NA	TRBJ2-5	CASSLSTGTQETQYF	TGTGCCAGCTCACTCTCTACCGGGACACAAGAGACCCAGTACTTC
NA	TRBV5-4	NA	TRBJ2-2	CASSPGGAAKTGELFF	TGTGCCAGCAGCCCCGGGGGAGCGGCAAAGACCGGGGAGCTGTTTTTT
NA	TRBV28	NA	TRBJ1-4	CASKDGNNEKLFF	TGTGCCAGCAAGGACGGGAATAATGAAAAACTGTTTTTT
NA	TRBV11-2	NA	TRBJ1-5	CASSLGRGPQHF	TGTGCCAGCAGCTTAGGCCGGGGGCCCCAGCATTTT
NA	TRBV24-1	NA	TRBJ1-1	CATTGGRNTEAFF	TGTGCCACCACCGGGGGACGGAACACTGAAGCTTTCTTT
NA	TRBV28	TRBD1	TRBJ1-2	CASSSNRGLGYGYTF	TGTGCCAGCAGTTCCAACAGGGGGCTCGGCTATGGCTACACCTTC
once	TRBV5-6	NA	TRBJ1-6	CASSLAIEDTYNSPLHF	TGTGCCAGCAGCTTGGCGATAGAGGACACCTATAATTCACCCCTCCACTTT
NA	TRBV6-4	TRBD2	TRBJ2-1	CASSDSGLLASGSYNEQFF	TGTGCCAGCAGTGACTCGGGACTCCTGGCTAGCGGGAGTTACAATGAGCAGTTCTTC
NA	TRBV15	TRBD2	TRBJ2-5	CATSLQISGGGETQYF	TGTGCCACCAGCCTTCAGATCTCGGGAGGGGGAGAGACCCAGTACTTC
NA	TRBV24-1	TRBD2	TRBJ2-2	CATSGQLAGKTGELFF	TGTGCCACCAGTGGCCAACTAGCGGGAAAGACCGGGGAGCTGTTTTTT
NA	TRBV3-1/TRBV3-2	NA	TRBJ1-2	CASSQGPSGYGYTF	TGTGCCAGCAGCCAAGGCCCTTCGGGCTATGGCTACACCTTC
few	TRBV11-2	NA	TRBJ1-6	CASSPKHRSSYNSPLHF	TGTGCCAGCAGCCCCAAGCACCGGAGCTCCTATAATTCACCCCTCCACTTT
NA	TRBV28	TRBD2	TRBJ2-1	CASSFLPRTSTFEQFF	TGTGCCAGCAGTTTTCTTCCCCGGACTAGCACTTTTGAGCAGTTCTTC
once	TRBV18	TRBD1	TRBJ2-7	CASSPRQGGYEQYF	TGTGCCAGCTCACCGAGACAGGGGGGCTACGAGCAGTACTTC
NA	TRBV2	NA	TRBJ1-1	CASSATVNTEAFF	TGTGCCAGCAGTGCGACAGTCAACACTGAAGCTTTCTTT
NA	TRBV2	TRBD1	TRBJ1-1	CASRGQGNTEAFF	TGTGCCAGCAGGGGACAGGGGAACACTGAAGCTTTCTTT
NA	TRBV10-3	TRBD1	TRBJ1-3	CATQGDGNTIYF	TGTGCCACCCAGGGGGATGGAAACACCATATATTTT
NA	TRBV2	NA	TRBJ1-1	CASSEGAFTEAFF	TGTGCCAGCAGTGAGGGGGCGTTCACTGAAGCTTTCTTT
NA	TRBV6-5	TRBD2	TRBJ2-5	CASLRAGARGETQYF	TGTGCCAGTCTAAGGGCGGGAGCTAGGGGAGAGACCCAGTACTTC
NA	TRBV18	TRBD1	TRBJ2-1	CASSPPTGVAYNEQFF	TGTGCCAGCTCACCTCCGACAGGGGTGGCCTACAATGAGCAGTTCTTC
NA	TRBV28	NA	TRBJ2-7	CASSLLAEPYEQYF	TGTGCCAGCAGTTTATTAGCGGAGCCCTACGAGCAGTACTTC
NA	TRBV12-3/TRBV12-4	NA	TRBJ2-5	CASSRQTQETQYF	TGTGCCAGCAGCCGACAGACACAAGAGACCCAGTACTTC
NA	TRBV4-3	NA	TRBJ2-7	CASSPAFPSYEQYF	TGCGCCAGCAGCCCCGCGTTCCCCTCCTACGAGCAGTACTTC
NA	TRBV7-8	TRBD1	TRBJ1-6	CASSLDGDSSYNSPLHF	TGTGCCAGCAGCTTAGATGGGGACAGCTCCTATAATTCACCCCTCCACTTT
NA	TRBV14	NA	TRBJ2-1	CASSQAQRVGNEQFF	TGTGCCAGCAGCCAAGCGCAGCGGGTCGGCAATGAGCAGTTCTTC
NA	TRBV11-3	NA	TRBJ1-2	CASSTPTGYGYTF	TGTGCCAGCAGCACCCCAACGGGGTATGGCTACACCTTC
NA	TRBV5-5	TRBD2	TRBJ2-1	CASSLGLAGGHLGNEQFF	TGTGCCAGCAGCTTGGGTCTAGCGGGAGGACACCTTGGAAATGAGCAGTTCTTC